This T cell receptor (beta chain) was retrieved from a study of technical replicates of blood from a handful of donors (dated 2017 in TCRdb). CDR1 and CDR2 were assigned from the germline V gene as SQVTM and ANQGSEA. The CDR3, from cysteine to phenylalanine, totals 13 residues. Of all the DNA, just the CDR3 is kept, 39 bases in frame from base 1. The V and J ends are trimmed by 4 bases and 0 bases, leaving 7 bases between them. Library method: the immunoSEQ multiplex PCR assay. Drawn from immuneACCESS, this table holds only the in-frame rearrangements with V and J called that TCRdb kept. Clones are partly lost; checked studies trace under half to an unresolved V gene and leave the rest unexplained. The sample data list under 85,000 clones, and 80% to 95% of these were observed just once. Jointly, the top ten make up around 0.37% of the sample. This clone was seen just once. Its cognate antigen has yet to be identified. Base qualities are missing; no much larger clone stands one base away.

Sequenced input: T cells isolated from PBMCs. The chain joins TRBV29-1 to TRBJ2-1, with no reliable assignment of the D segment. This sequence was found in a human donor in good health. Some clones in this sample may be carry-over from other donors' samples. The CDR3 has the sequence CSVGVSSYNEQFF. The sequenced DNA is TGCAGCGTTGGAGTTAGCTCCTACAATGAGCAGTTCTTC.